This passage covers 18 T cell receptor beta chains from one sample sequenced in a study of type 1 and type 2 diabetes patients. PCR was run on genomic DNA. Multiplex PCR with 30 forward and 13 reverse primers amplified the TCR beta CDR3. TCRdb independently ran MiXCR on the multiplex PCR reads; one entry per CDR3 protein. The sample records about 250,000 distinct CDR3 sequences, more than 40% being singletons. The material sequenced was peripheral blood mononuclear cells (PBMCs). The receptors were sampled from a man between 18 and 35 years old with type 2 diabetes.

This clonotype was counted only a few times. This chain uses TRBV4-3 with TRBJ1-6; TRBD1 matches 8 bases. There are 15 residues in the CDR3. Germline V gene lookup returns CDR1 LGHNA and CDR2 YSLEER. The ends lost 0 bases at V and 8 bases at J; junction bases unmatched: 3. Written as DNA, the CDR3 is TGCGCCAGCAGCCAAGAGGACAGGGTTGATTCACCCCTCCACTTT. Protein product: CASSQEDRVDSPLHF.

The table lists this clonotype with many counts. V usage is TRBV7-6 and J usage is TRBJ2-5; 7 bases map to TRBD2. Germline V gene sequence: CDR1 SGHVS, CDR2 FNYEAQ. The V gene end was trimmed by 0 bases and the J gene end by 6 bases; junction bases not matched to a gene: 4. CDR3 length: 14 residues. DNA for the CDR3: TGTGCCAGCAGCTTAGCGGGGGGGAGGCAGACCCAGTACTTC. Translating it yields CASSLAGGRQTQYF.

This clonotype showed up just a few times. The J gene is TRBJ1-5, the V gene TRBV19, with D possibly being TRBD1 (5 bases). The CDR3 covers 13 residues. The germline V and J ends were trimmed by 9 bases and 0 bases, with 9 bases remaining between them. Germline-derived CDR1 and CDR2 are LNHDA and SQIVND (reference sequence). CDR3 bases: TGTGCCAGCCGACAGTATAGCAATCAGCCCCAGCATTTT. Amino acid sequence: CASRQYSNQPQHF.

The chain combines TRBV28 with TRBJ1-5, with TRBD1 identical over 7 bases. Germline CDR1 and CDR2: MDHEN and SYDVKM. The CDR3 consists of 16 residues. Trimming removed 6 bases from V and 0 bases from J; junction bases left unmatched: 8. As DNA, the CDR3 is TGTGCCAGCAGCTATGGGACAGTCTATAGCAATCAGCCCCAGCATTTT. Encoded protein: CASSYGTVYSNQPQHF. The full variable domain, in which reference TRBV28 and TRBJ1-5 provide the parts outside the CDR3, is DVKVTQSSRYLVKRTGEKVFLECVQDMDHENMFWYRQDPGLGLRLIYFSYDVKMKEKGDIPEGYSVSREKKERFSLILESASTNQTSMYLCASSYGTVYSNQPQHFGDGTRLSIL.

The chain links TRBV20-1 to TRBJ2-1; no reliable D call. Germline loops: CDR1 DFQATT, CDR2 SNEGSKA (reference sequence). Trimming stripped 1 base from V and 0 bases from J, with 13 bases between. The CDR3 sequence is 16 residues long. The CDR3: CSARGRQRSSYNEQFF. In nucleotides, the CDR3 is TGCAGTGCTAGAGGAAGGCAGAGGAGCTCCTACAATGAGCAGTTCTTC.

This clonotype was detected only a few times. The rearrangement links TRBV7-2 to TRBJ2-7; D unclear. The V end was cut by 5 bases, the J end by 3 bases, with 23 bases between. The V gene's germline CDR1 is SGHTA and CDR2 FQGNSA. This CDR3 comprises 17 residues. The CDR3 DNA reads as TGTGCCAGCAGCGTACCGATATTACACTCCTCTTTCTACGAGCAGTACTTC. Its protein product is CASSVPILHSSFYEQYF.

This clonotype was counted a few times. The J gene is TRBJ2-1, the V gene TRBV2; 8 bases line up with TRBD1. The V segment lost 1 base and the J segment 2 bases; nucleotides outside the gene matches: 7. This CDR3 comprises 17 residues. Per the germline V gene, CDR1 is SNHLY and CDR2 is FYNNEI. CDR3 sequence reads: CASSEVVRTGPYNEQFF. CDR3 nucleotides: TGTGCCAGCAGTGAAGTTGTTAGGACAGGGCCCTACAATGAGCAGTTCTTC. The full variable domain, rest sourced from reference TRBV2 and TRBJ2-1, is EPEVTQTPSHQVTQMGQEVILRCVPISNHLYFYWYRQILGQKVEFLVSFYNNEISEKSEIFDDQFSVERPDGSNFTLKIRSTKLEDSAMYFCASSEVVRTGPYNEQFFGPGTRLTVL.

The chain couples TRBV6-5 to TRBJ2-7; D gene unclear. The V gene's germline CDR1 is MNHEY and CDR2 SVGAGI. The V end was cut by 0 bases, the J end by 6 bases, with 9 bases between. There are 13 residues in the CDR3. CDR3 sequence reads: CASSYSTPTEQYF. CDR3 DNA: TGTGCCAGCAGTTACTCTACCCCCACCGAGCAGTACTTC.

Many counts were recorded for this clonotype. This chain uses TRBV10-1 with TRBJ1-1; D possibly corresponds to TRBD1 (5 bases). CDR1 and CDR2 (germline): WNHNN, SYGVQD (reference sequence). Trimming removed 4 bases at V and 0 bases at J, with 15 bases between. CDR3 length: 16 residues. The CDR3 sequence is CASSGAGWGMNTEAFF. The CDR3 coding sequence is TGCGCCAGCAGTGGGGCAGGGTGGGGGATGAACACTGAAGCTTTCTTT.

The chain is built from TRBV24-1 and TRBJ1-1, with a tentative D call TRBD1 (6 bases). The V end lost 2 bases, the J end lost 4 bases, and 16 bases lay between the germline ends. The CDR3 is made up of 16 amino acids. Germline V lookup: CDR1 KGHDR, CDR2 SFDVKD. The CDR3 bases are TGTGCCACCAGTGATTCAGGGACACCGGGGAGCACTGAAGCTTTCTTT. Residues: CATSDSGTPGSTEAFF.

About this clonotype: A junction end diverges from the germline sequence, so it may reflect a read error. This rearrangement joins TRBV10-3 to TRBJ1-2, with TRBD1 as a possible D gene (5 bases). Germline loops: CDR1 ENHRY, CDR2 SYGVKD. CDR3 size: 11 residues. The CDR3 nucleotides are TGTGCCACCAGACAGTACTATGGCTACACTTTC. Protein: CATRQYYGYTF.

This CDR3 is CASSLGDRGNTQYF. CDR3 bases: TGCGCCAGCAGCTTGGGGGACAGGGGGAATACGCAGTATTTT. This chain connects TRBV5-1 to TRBJ2-3; 11 bases match TRBD1. The ends lost 0 bases at V and 7 bases at J; junction bases unmatched: 1. CDR3 length: 14 amino acids. Germline lookup yields CDR1 SGHRS and CDR2 YFSETQ.

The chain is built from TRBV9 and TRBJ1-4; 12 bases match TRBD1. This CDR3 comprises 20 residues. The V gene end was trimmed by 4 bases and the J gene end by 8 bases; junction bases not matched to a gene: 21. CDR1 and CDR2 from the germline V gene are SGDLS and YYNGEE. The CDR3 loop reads CASSRDFVGQGAKIGEKLFF. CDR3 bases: TGTGCCAGCAGCAGAGACTTCGTGGGACAGGGGGCGAAAATAGGGGAAAAACTGTTTTTT.

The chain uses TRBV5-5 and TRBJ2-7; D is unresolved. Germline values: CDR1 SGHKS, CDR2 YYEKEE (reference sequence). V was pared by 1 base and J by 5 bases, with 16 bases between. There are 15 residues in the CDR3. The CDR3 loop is CASSLSSSANNEQYF. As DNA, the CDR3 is TGTGCCAGCAGCTTGTCCTCCTCAGCCAACAACGAGCAGTACTTC.

The CDR3 sequence is CASSQSNVQYF. DNA of the CDR3: TGCGCCAGCAGCCAAAGCAACGTGCAGTACTTC. The gene calls are TRBV4-3 and TRBJ2-7; D is ambiguous. V lost 2 bases and J 9 bases, leaving 8 bases between the germline ends. The length of the CDR3 is 11 residues. Germline values: CDR1 LGHNA, CDR2 YSLEER.

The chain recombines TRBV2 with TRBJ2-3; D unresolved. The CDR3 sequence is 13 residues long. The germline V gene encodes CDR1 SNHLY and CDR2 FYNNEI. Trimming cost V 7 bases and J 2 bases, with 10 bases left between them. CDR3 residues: CASTGPNTDTQYF. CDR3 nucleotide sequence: TGTGCCAGCACAGGACCGAACACAGATACGCAGTATTTT.

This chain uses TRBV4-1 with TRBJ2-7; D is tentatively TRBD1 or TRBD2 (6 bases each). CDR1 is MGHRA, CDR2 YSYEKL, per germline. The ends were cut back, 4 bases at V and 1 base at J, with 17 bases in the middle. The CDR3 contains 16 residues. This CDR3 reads CASSPVAQGLSYEQYF. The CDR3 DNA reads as TGCGCCAGCAGCCCGGTGGCACAGGGACTTTCCTACGAGCAGTACTTC.

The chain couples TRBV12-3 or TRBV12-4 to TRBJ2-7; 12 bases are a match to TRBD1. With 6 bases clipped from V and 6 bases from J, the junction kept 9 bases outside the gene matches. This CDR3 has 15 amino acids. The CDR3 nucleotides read TGTGCCAGCAGCACACCGGGACAGGGGGCCGGCGAGCAGTACTTC. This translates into CASSTPGQGAGEQYF.